This T cell receptor beta chain appears in the sequencing data of a study of T-cell memory formation after mild COVID-19. In the study overall: Largely donor-specific sequence clusters came from a couple of donors. Whole-study findings and limits: CD4+ contracting clones were mainly CM and EM; CD8+ ones, EMRA. Clones contracting over day 15 to 85 were CD4/CD8 balanced, with later expanders leaning CD4+.

With constant-segment primers, 5'RACE yielded cDNA libraries of TCR alpha and TCR beta that carried sample barcodes and UMIs. TCRdb called the 5' RACE reads again in MiXCR, with one record for every CDR3 protein. The table shows 350,000 or so distinct CDR3 sequences, with roughly 20% occurring only once. CDR1 LNHDA and CDR2 SQIVND come from the germline V gene (reference sequence). Trimming removed 5 bases at V and 0 bases at J, with 11 bases between. The CDR3 totals 15 residues. A word on this clonotype: The antigen is undetermined.

Sample: PBMCs or a T cell subset sorted from them (not recorded which). V usage is TRBV19 and J usage is TRBJ2-4; D is unclear. The TCR sequence derives from an adult woman who had mild COVID-19 (a few samples of this study predate the infection). Cell type and time point are not known. CDR3 sequence: CASSPSALAKNIQYF. CDR3 in DNA: TGTGCCAGTAGTCCCTCCGCGCTAGCCAAAAACATTCAGTACTTC.